Each of the 25 T cell receptor beta chains below was sequenced from the same sample in a study of cytomegalovirus exposure and HLA in healthy donors. Amplification used 60 Vbeta primers and 13 Jbeta primers. The protocol was immunoSEQ multiplex PCR, while the TCRdb copy is restricted to in-frame clones and leaves out a portion. This sample carries about 200,000 clones, 10% to 15% of them seen once, and the ten largest clones take approximately 8.4%. Material: PBMCs. The receptors originated from a man aged 45 to 65 in good health and CMV-seropositive.

The rearrangement links TRBV6-5 to TRBJ1-2, with TRBD1 as a possible D gene (6 bases). V was cut by 4 bases and J by 3 bases, with 12 bases left in between. Germline CDR1 reads MNHEY; CDR2 reads SVGAGI. There are 14 residues in the CDR3. CDR3 in DNA: TGTGCCAGCAGTTTCTCAGGGGTTGACTATGGCTACACCTTC. It is translated as CASSFSGVDYGYTF.

The chain carries TRBV9 and TRBJ2-1; 11 positions agree with TRBD2. J lost 11 bases, V lost 3 bases, and 13 bases had no gene match. The CDR3 has 16 amino acids. Germline V gene data show CDR1 as SGDLS and CDR2 as YYNGEE. The CDR3 DNA sequence: TGTGCCAGCAGCGCGTGGGGGACTAGCGGTCCTAGAAAGCAGTTCTTC. Translation: CASSAWGTSGPRKQFF. Full variable domain (rest looked up from reference TRBV9 and TRBJ2-1): DSGVTQTPKHLITATGQRVTLRCSPRSGDLSVYWYQQSLDQGLQFLIQYYNGEERAKGNILERFSAQQFPDLHSELNLSSLELGDSALYFCASSAWGTSGPRKQFFGPGTRLTVL.

The chain uses TRBV4-1 and TRBJ1-5; D is uncertain. Germline loops: CDR1 MGHRA, CDR2 YSYEKL. V lost 4 bases and J lost 2, with 18 bases in between. CDR3 length: 17 amino acids. This CDR3 reads CASSRFEGLRGNQPQHF. DNA of the CDR3: TGCGCCAGCAGCCGTTTCGAGGGCCTTCGGGGCAATCAGCCCCAGCATTTT.

The chain combines TRBV11-3 with TRBJ2-3; 10 bases fit TRBD2. The CDR3 spans 15 residues. Germline lookup yields CDR1 SGHNT and CDR2 YENEEA. V lost 5 bases to trimming and J lost 5 bases; unmatched junction nucleotides: 7. In DNA form, the CDR3 reads TGTGCCAGCAGCCCCGGGGCTAGCGGGGGAGATACGCAGTATTTT. Protein sequence: CASSPGASGGDTQYF.

This chain connects TRBV4-1 to TRBJ1-1; D unresolved. Trimming stripped 4 bases from V and 1 base from J, with 13 bases between. CDR3 size: 15 residues. The germline V gene has CDR1 MGHRA and CDR2 YSYEKL. CDR3 nucleotides: TGCGCCAGCAGCCCGCCGGGTCTATCGAACACTGAAGCTTTCTTT. It specifies CASSPPGLSNTEAFF.

The rearrangement links TRBV29-1 to TRBJ1-3; 8 positions match TRBD1. The CDR3 is 13 residues long. Germline-derived CDR1 and CDR2 are SQVTM and ANQGSEA. V trimming: 6 bases; J trimming: 8 bases; junction bases outside the gene matches: 9. CDR3 nucleotides: TGCAGCGTCGCCAAGGACAGGGTTGACACCATATATTTT. Translating it yields CSVAKDRVDTIYF.

The V call is TRBV30, the J call TRBJ2-1; D remains ambiguous. CDR1 GTSNPN and CDR2 SVGIG come from the germline V gene (reference sequence). V dropped 1 base and J dropped 3 bases, with 4 bases sitting between them. The CDR3 sequence is 12 residues long. The DNA of the CDR3 is TGTGCCTGGAGTGCCCTCTACAATGAGCAGTTCTTC. Translation gives CAWSALYNEQFF.

This clone was found a few times. V and J are TRBV7-3 and TRBJ1-6; TRBD1 matches at 9 bases. V shed 5 bases, J shed 9 bases, and the junction held 8 bases outside the gene matches. This CDR3 has 15 amino acids. Germline CDR1 SGHTA, CDR2 FQGTGA. The CDR3: CASSPRGGQGSPLHF. Written as DNA, the CDR3 is TGTGCCAGCAGCCCAAGGGGGGGACAGGGTTCACCCCTCCACTTT.

V and J are TRBV15 and TRBJ2-3; 9 nucleotides agree with TRBD1. Looked up from germline, CDR1 is LNHNV and CDR2 is YYDKDF (reference sequence). The V segment lost 5 bases and the J segment 5 bases; nucleotides outside the gene matches: 5. The CDR3 runs 14 residues. The CDR3 DNA reads as TGTGCCACCAGCCCGGGACAGGGAATAGATACGCAGTATTTT. Translation: CATSPGQGIDTQYF.

The chain employs TRBV6-5 and TRBJ2-7; 7 nucleotides align to TRBD1. Germline lookup yields CDR1 MNHEY and CDR2 SVGAGI. Unmatched junction bases numbered 4, after V lost 5 bases and J lost 0 bases. This CDR3 is built from 14 residues. The CDR3 region is CASSTTGSSYEQYV. The CDR3 DNA sequence: TGTGCCAGCAGTACGACAGGGAGCTCCTACGAGCAGTACGTC.

This clone was counted between two and nine times. This chain uses TRBV28 with TRBJ1-2; D uncertain. This CDR3 has 14 residues. Between the trimmed V and J ends, which lost 2 bases and 2 bases, there was a span of 9 bases. Germline lookup yields CDR1 MDHEN and CDR2 SYDVKM. CDR3 loop: CASSLEGWNYGYTF. DNA for the CDR3: TGTGCCAGCAGTTTAGAGGGCTGGAACTATGGCTACACCTTC.

In this sample, this clone turned up a few times. The chain carries TRBV5-1 and TRBJ1-4; TRBD1 matches 7 bases. V shed 3 bases and J 8 bases; nucleotides not matched to a gene: 10. In germline, CDR1 is SGHRS, CDR2 YFSETQ. The CDR3 sequence is 15 residues long. The CDR3 sequence is CASSSTGNFMEKLFF. The CDR3 nucleotides read TGCGCCAGCAGCTCGACAGGGAATTTTATGGAAAAACTGTTTTTT.

The chain links TRBV9 to TRBJ2-7; TRBD1 matches 8 bases. J lost 4 bases, V lost 2 bases, and 8 bases had no gene match. Germline V gene data show CDR1 as SGDLS and CDR2 as YYNGEE. CDR3 length: 15 amino acids. CDR3: CASSVAPRGQYEQYF. The DNA of the CDR3 is TGTGCCAGCAGCGTGGCCCCCAGGGGGCAGTACGAGCAGTACTTC. Filled out from reference TRBV9 and TRBJ2-7, the complete variable domain reads DSGVTQTPKHLITATGQRVTLRCSPRSGDLSVYWYQQSLDQGLQFLIQYYNGEERAKGNILERFSAQQFPDLHSELNLSSLELGDSALYFCASSVAPRGQYEQYFGPGTRLTVT.

The chain employs TRBV5-1 and TRBJ1-2; no clear D gene. CDR3 length: 13 residues. Germline V gives CDR1 SGHRS, CDR2 YFSETQ. V lost 4 bases, J lost 6 bases, and 13 bases lay in between. Written as DNA, the CDR3 is TGCGCCAGCAGCCAGAATAAGTTAAATGGCTACACCTTC. It encodes CASSQNKLNGYTF.

This clone was seen more than once but under ten times. The rearrangement joins TRBV14 to TRBJ2-5; 14 bases are shared with TRBD2. The CDR3 length is 17 residues. V gave up 4 bases and J gave up 5 bases; unmatched junction bases: 9. CDR1 SGHDN and CDR2 FVKESK come from the germline V gene. The CDR3 loop is CASSPTRTSGGRETQYF. The CDR3 bases are TGTGCCAGCAGCCCCACCAGGACTAGCGGGGGGCGTGAGACCCAGTACTTC.

This chain joins TRBV5-8 and TRBJ2-7; D not resolved. Trimming stripped 1 base from V and 6 bases from J, with 11 bases between. The germline V gene encodes CDR1 SGHTS and CDR2 YDEGEE. The CDR3 runs 13 residues. CDR3 DNA: TGTGCCAGCAGCTTGATTAGTGGCGGCGAGCAGTACGTC. Protein: CASSLISGGEQYV.

CDR3 bases: TGTGCCAGCAGCTTAGCAGGGGGCGGCTATGGCTACACCTTC. Protein product: CASSLAGGGYGYTF. The rearrangement links TRBV7-2 to TRBJ1-2; TRBD1 matches 7 bases. CDR3 length: 14 amino acids. Trimming cost V 0 bases and J 4 bases; bases outside gene matches: 2. In germline, CDR1 is SGHTA, CDR2 FQGNSA.

This clone came up a few times. This chain links TRBV10-3 with TRBJ1-2; TRBD1 matches at 8 bases. The ends lost 4 bases at V and 8 bases at J; junction bases unmatched: 3. From germline, CDR1 is ENHRY and CDR2 SYGVKD. CDR3 size: 12 residues. The CDR3: CAISGTGLGYTF. The CDR3 DNA sequence: TGTGCCATCAGTGGGACAGGGTTGGGCTACACCTTC.

V is TRBV5-4 and J is TRBJ1-5, with 8 bases lining up with TRBD1. The CDR3 covers 16 residues. Germline values: CDR1 SGHNT, CDR2 YYREEE (reference sequence). V shed 0 bases and J 0 bases; nucleotides not matched to a gene: 2. CDR3 sequence: CASSLGGTGSNQPQHF. The CDR3 DNA is TGTGCCAGCAGCTTGGGGGGGACAGGTAGCAATCAGCCCCAGCATTTT.

This clone came up a few times. The chain links TRBV5-1 to TRBJ2-7; maybe TRBD2 (6 bases). The CDR3 extends over 16 amino acids. Trimming stripped 0 bases from V and 2 bases from J, with 15 bases between. CDR1 and CDR2 from the germline V gene are SGHRS and YFSETQ. The CDR3 region is CASSLEGGISTYEQYF. The CDR3 nucleotides read TGCGCCAGCAGCTTGGAAGGCGGGATCTCAACCTACGAGCAGTACTTC.

The rearrangement links TRBV7-9 to TRBJ1-2, with a tentative D call TRBD1 (6 bases). The CDR3 is 11 amino acids. Germline V lookup: CDR1 SEHNR, CDR2 FQNEAQ (reference sequence). Deletions cut 10 bases from V and 3 bases from J, with 9 bases between. The CDR3 DNA reads as TGTGCCACAGGGGAATACTATGGCTACACCTTC. This sequence encodes CATGEYYGYTF. The full variable domain, with the rest looked up from reference TRBV7-9 and TRBJ1-2, is DTGVSQNPRHKITKRGQNVTFRCDPISEHNRLYWYRQTLGQGPEFLTYFQNEAQLEKSRLLSDRFSAERPKGSFSTLEIQRTEQGDSAMYLCATGEYYGYTFGSGTRLTVV.

This clone was detected only a few times. J is TRBJ1-2 and V is TRBV27; TRBD1 aligns across 11 bases. V lost 4 bases and J lost 8; bases outside the gene matches: 6. This CDR3 is built from 14 residues. Germline-derived CDR1 and CDR2 are MNHEY and SMNVEV (reference sequence). CDR3: CASSSLGQGGGYTF. Here the CDR3 DNA reads TGTGCCAGCAGTTCCCTGGGACAGGGGGGAGGCTACACCTTC.

The chain employs TRBV5-4 and TRBJ2-5; TRBD1 matches at 7 bases. CDR1 and CDR2 from the germline V gene are SGHNT and YYREEE (reference sequence). The J segment lost 1 base and the V segment lost 3 bases, leaving 3 bases of the junction unmatched. The CDR3 is 14 residues long. The CDR3 nucleotides read TGTGCCAGCAGCTGGGGACAGATCCAAGAGACCCAGTACTTC. Translated: CASSWGQIQETQYF. Filled out from reference TRBV5-4 and TRBJ2-5, the complete variable domain reads ETGVTQSPTHLIKTRGQQVTLRCSSQSGHNTVSWYQQALGQGPQFIFQYYREEENGRGNFPPRFSGLQFPNYSSELNVNALELDDSALYLCASSWGQIQETQYFGPGTRLLVL.

This clone occurred a few times. The chain is built from TRBV11-2 and TRBJ1-2; the D gene is possibly TRBD1 (5 bases). Looked up from germline, CDR1 is SGHAT and CDR2 is FQNNGV. This CDR3 spans 15 amino acids. V lost 0 bases, J lost 5 bases, and 13 bases lay in between. CDR3 DNA sequence: TGTGCCAGCAGCTTAGATCAAGGGGCGACTTATGGCTACACCTTC. The encoded protein is CASSLDQGATYGYTF.

This clone appeared a few times. V is TRBV7-6 and J is TRBJ2-1, with TRBD1 matching over 7 bases. Germline CDR1 reads SGHVS; CDR2 reads FNYEAQ. V was clipped by 5 bases and J by 2 bases; unmatched bases: 6. The CDR3 covers 15 residues. The CDR3 is CASSGSGTAYNEQFF. The CDR3 DNA is TGTGCCAGCAGCGGATCCGGGACAGCCTACAATGAGCAGTTCTTC.